Presented here are 21 T cell receptor beta chains from one specimen sequenced in a study of CD8 T cells in ankylosing spondylitis. Findings and limits, study-wide: Blood of patients with ankylosing spondylitis appeared to be characterized by a TCR beta motif of eight highly homologous variants.

TCRdb re-called the 5' RACE reads with MiXCR, one entry per CDR3 protein. Of 350,000 to 450,000 distinct CDR3 sequences in the sample, approximately 26% were seen once. These receptors' targets are unknown. What was sequenced was blood, either unsorted or a sorted T cell fraction (not recorded which). The receptors shown here come from a male donor with ankylosing spondylitis.

This clonotype was seen only once. V is TRBV30 and J is TRBJ1-3; D gene uncertain. Germline CDR1 GTSNPN, CDR2 SVGIG (reference sequence). The V and J ends lost 5 bases and 4 bases respectively, with 6 bases between them. The CDR3 totals 11 residues. CDR3 coding DNA: TGTGCCTGGCCGACAGGAAACACCATATATTTT. Residues: CAWPTGNTIYF.

This clonotype has more than one count but fewer than ten. The V call is TRBV5-6, the J call TRBJ1-1; D remains ambiguous. This CDR3 is 11 amino acids long. Germline CDR1 is SGHDT and CDR2 is YYEEEE. V lost 1 base, J lost 11 bases, and 9 bases lay in between. The CDR3 sequence: CASSLTGVAFF. The CDR3, as DNA: TGTGCCAGCAGCTTGACTGGGGTTGCTTTCTTT.

A few counts support this clonotype. The rearrangement uses TRBV2 and TRBJ1-1; D not resolved. V lost 1 base and J lost 3, with 12 bases in between. The length of the CDR3 is 15 residues. Germline loops: CDR1 SNHLY, CDR2 FYNNEI. The CDR3 coding sequence is TGTGCCAGCAGTGAAGGGTCCGGGGAGTACACTGAAGCTTTCTTT. Translating it yields CASSEGSGEYTEAFF.

This chain links TRBV5-1 with TRBJ2-2; 11 positions agree with TRBD2. There are 16 residues in the CDR3. The trim removed 5 bases at V and 2 bases at J, leaving 5 bases unmatched. CDR1 SGHRS and CDR2 YFSETQ come from the germline V gene. CDR3 sequence: CASSPTSGANTGELFF. DNA of the CDR3: TGCGCCAGCAGTCCGACTAGCGGGGCCAACACCGGGGAGCTGTTTTTT.

This clonotype was recorded at least ten times. The V call is TRBV5-1, the J call TRBJ2-3; weak D call: TRBD1 (6 bases). Germline loops: CDR1 SGHRS, CDR2 YFSETQ. With 0 bases removed from V and 2 bases from J, the gap between germline ends came to 13 bases. The CDR3 spans 16 residues. The CDR3 nucleotides are TGCGCCAGCAGCTTGGCCGGGCAGGGGCACACAGATACGCAGTATTTT. Residues: CASSLAGQGHTDTQYF.

This clonotype was counted a few times. The chain is built from TRBV18 and TRBJ2-7; 7 bases agree with TRBD2. Germline V gives CDR1 KGHSH, CDR2 LQKENI. The CDR3 has 14 residues. V lost 3 bases and J lost 5; bases outside the gene matches: 7. The CDR3 DNA reads TGTGCCAGCTCACCGCGACTAGCTTTGGACGAGCAGTACTTC. Amino acid sequence: CASSPRLALDEQYF.

This clonotype came up a few times. The chain has TRBV20-1 and TRBJ1-2; D remains unclear. The germline V gene has CDR1 DFQATT and CDR2 SNEGSKA (reference sequence). V was shortened by 5 bases and J by 8 bases, with 12 bases between the two germline ends. The length of the CDR3 is 11 residues. The CDR3, as DNA: TGCAGTGCTCAAAATAGGGTCGGCTACACCTTC. Translation gives CSAQNRVGYTF.

The sample holds many counts of this clonotype. The J gene is TRBJ2-1, the V gene TRBV5-5, with D possibly TRBD1 on 7 matching bases. The V gene lost 5 bases and the J gene lost 4 bases, with 10 bases spanning the gap. CDR3 length: 13 residues. From germline, CDR1 is SGHKS and CDR2 YYEKEE (reference sequence). CDR3 sequence reads: CASRRDSYNEQFF. As DNA, the CDR3 is TGTGCCAGCAGGCGGGACAGTTACAATGAGCAGTTCTTC. Using reference TRBV5-5 and TRBJ2-1 for the parts outside the CDR3, the full variable domain is DAGVTQSPTHLIKTRGQQVTLRCSPISGHKSVSWYQQVLGQGPQFIFQYYEKEERGRGNFPDRFSARQFPNYSSELNVNALLLGDSALYLCASRRDSYNEQFFGPGTRLTVL.

This clonotype was picked up one time. The rearrangement uses TRBV30 and TRBJ1-4; D is undetermined. V was pared by 2 bases and J by 8 bases, with 12 bases between. Germline V CDR1 and CDR2: GTSNPN, SVGIG (reference sequence). The CDR3 contains 13 residues. The CDR3 nucleotides are TGTGCCTGGAGTATTTCCCTAGAAGAAAAACTGTTTTTT. It translates to CAWSISLEEKLFF. Variable domain in full (rest from reference TRBV30 and TRBJ1-4): SQTIHQWPATLVQPVGSPLSLECTVEGTSNPNLYWYRQAAGRGLQLLFYSVGIGQISSEVPQNLSASRPQDRQFILSSKKLLLSDSGFYLCAWSISLEEKLFFGSGTQLSVL.

This chain's CDR3 is CASTRDSGSYGYTF. In DNA, the CDR3 is TGTGCCAGCACGCGGGATTCGGGTAGCTATGGCTACACCTTC. The chain carries TRBV3-1 and TRBJ1-2; D remains unclear. Germline-derived CDR1 and CDR2 are LGHDT and YNNKEL (reference sequence). Deletions cut 7 bases from V and 4 bases from J, with 16 bases between. The CDR3 consists of 14 residues.

The rearrangement links TRBV20-1 to TRBJ2-5; 10 bases agree with TRBD2. Germline loops: CDR1 DFQATT, CDR2 SNEGSKA (reference sequence). Trimming cost V 0 bases and J 5 bases; bases outside gene matches: 6. CDR3 size: 15 residues. The CDR3 spells CSARDSSGSGETQYF. CDR3 in DNA: TGCAGTGCTAGAGATTCTAGCGGGAGCGGGGAGACCCAGTACTTC.

V usage is TRBV20-1 and J usage is TRBJ1-6; D unresolved. The CDR3 loop spans 11 amino acids. From germline, CDR1 is DFQATT and CDR2 SNEGSKA (reference sequence). V was pared by 5 bases and J by 14 bases, with 13 bases between. The CDR3 DNA reads as TGCAGTGCTCTACGATTCCCTACCCTCCACTTT. It translates to CSALRFPTLHF.

This clonotype appeared a few times. This sequence joins TRBV3-1 and TRBJ1-1; D unclear. This CDR3 has 13 residues. Germline assignment: CDR1 LGHDT and CDR2 YNNKEL (reference sequence). The V gene lost 3 bases and the J gene lost 3 bases, with 8 bases spanning the gap. As DNA, the CDR3 is TGTGCCAGCAGCCAGTCTATATACACTGAAGCTTTCTTT. Protein product: CASSQSIYTEAFF. The whole variable domain, filled in from reference TRBV3-1 and TRBJ1-1, reads DTAVSQTPKYLVTQMGNDKSIKCEQNLGHDTMYWYKQDSKKFLKIMFSYNNKELIINETVPNRFSPKSPDKAHLNLHINSLELGDSAVYFCASSQSIYTEAFFGQGTRLTVV.

V is TRBV19 and J is TRBJ1-5; D is ambiguous. CDR3 length: 15 amino acids. Germline CDR1 LNHDA, CDR2 SQIVND (reference sequence). V gave up 1 base and J gave up 3 bases, with 10 bases separating them. The CDR3 loop reads CASSIGPSVNQPQHF. Here the CDR3 DNA reads TGTGCCAGTAGTATAGGGCCCTCGGTCAATCAGCCCCAGCATTTT.

This clonotype was detected a few times. J is TRBJ2-1 and V is TRBV12-3 or TRBV12-4; 10 bases agree with TRBD2. CDR3 length: 16 residues. V lost 4 bases to trimming and J lost 4 bases; unmatched junction nucleotides: 7. This CDR3 is CASSSRTSGAYNEQFF. The CDR3 DNA sequence: TGTGCCAGCAGTTCCCGTACTAGCGGGGCTTACAATGAGCAGTTCTTC.

In this sample, this clonotype turned up a few times. The V gene is TRBV7-9, the J gene TRBJ1-1; TRBD1 might be the D (5 bases). The CDR3 spans 14 residues. Trimming removed 3 bases at V and 6 bases at J, with 14 bases between. In germline, CDR1 is SEHNR, CDR2 FQNEAQ (reference sequence). The CDR3: CASSFSIGTAEAFF. CDR3 nucleotides: TGTGCCAGCAGCTTTTCAATCGGGACGGCTGAAGCTTTCTTT. The full variable domain, completed using reference TRBV7-9 and TRBJ1-1, is DTGVSQNPRHKITKRGQNVTFRCDPISEHNRLYWYRQTLGQGPEFLTYFQNEAQLEKSRLLSDRFSAERPKGSFSTLEIQRTEQGDSAMYLCASSFSIGTAEAFFGQGTRLTVV.

This clonotype was counted ten times or more. The chain uses TRBV5-1 and TRBJ2-1, with 11 bases matching TRBD2. The germline CDR1 and CDR2 sequences are SGHRS and YFSETQ. V was clipped by 4 bases and J by 4 bases; unmatched bases: 4. This CDR3 has 15 amino acids. DNA for the CDR3: TGCGCCAGCAGCGTGACTAGCGGGACGTACAATGAGCAGTTCTTC. Its protein product is CASSVTSGTYNEQFF.

A few counts support this clonotype. This chain connects TRBV7-9 to TRBJ2-7, with D perhaps matching TRBD1 or TRBD2 (5 bases each). The CDR3 covers 15 residues. The V gene lost 5 bases and the J gene lost 0 bases, with 14 bases spanning the gap. The germline gives CDR1 SEHNR, CDR2 FQNEAQ (reference sequence). The CDR3 nucleotides are TGTGCCAGCAGCGCGTCTCAAGGGACCTCCTACGAGCAGTACTTC. Translated, it gives CASSASQGTSYEQYF.

J is TRBJ2-7 and V is TRBV7-2; 9 positions agree with TRBD2. Losses at the gene ends were 1 base for V and 2 bases for J; bases not matched to a gene: 3. CDR1 SGHTA and CDR2 FQGNSA come from the germline V gene. The CDR3 totals 15 residues. CDR3 sequence reads: CASSLVAGGAYEQYF. The CDR3 nucleotides are TGTGCCAGCAGCTTAGTGGCGGGAGGGGCCTACGAGCAGTACTTC.

In this sample, this clonotype turned up once. The V gene is TRBV10-1, the J gene TRBJ2-1; 7 nucleotides align to TRBD2. This CDR3 is 16 amino acids long. V lost 6 bases, J lost 0 bases, and 8 bases stayed unmatched. CDR1 WNHNN and CDR2 SYGVQD come from the germline V gene (reference sequence). CDR3 residues: CASSWEGPSSYNEQFF. CDR3 coding DNA: TGCGCCAGCAGCTGGGAGGGACCGAGCTCCTACAATGAGCAGTTCTTC.

This sequence joins TRBV25-1 and TRBJ2-2; TRBD1 aligns across 8 bases. Germline V gene sequence: CDR1 MGHDK, CDR2 SYGVNS. The length of the CDR3 is 16 residues. Unmatched junction bases numbered 6, after V lost 6 bases and J lost 0 bases. The CDR3 DNA is TGTGCCAGCAGCAACCCACAGGGGGCGAACACCGGGGAGCTGTTTTTT. Protein sequence: CASSNPQGANTGELFF.